Following are 27 T cell receptor beta chains from one sample sequenced in a study of OX40 agonist ivuxolimab in advanced cancers. Sequenced by immunoSEQ multiplex PCR; TCRdb stores in-frame clones only, minus some. This table has more than 75,000 clones, roughly four fifths appearing once. The sample was CD4+ or CD8+ T cells sorted from blood, taken in a trial of the OX40 agonist ivuxolimab. The receptors here all came from an adult with an advanced solid tumor such as melanoma, head and neck, liver or kidney cancer.

The V gene is TRBV4-2, the J gene TRBJ2-1, with D unresolved. V lost 0 bases and J 4 bases, leaving 4 bases between the germline ends. Germline CDR1 and CDR2: LGHNA and YNFKEQ. The CDR3 runs to 13 residues. CDR3 DNA sequence: TGTGCCAGCAGCCAAGACCTGTACAATGAGCAGTTCTTC. It is translated as CASSQDLYNEQFF.

The V and J genes are TRBV14 and TRBJ2-4, with 8 bases lining up with TRBD1. From germline, CDR1 is SGHDN and CDR2 FVKESK. The length of the CDR3 is 17 residues. V shed 4 bases, J shed 1 base, and the junction held 9 bases outside the gene matches. This CDR3 reads CASSPEAGGAAKNIQYF. CDR3 coding DNA: TGTGCCAGCAGCCCCGAGGCAGGGGGCGCGGCCAAAAACATTCAGTACTTC.

The CDR3 reads CASSSVLGGGEQYF. In nucleotides, the CDR3 is TGTGCCAGCAGCTCCGTTCTCGGGGGAGGCGAGCAGTACTTC. The rearrangement joins TRBV7-6 to TRBJ2-7; D may be TRBD2 (6 bases). CDR1 and CDR2 (germline): SGHVS, FNYEAQ. This CDR3 spans 14 amino acids. Deletions cut 4 bases from V and 6 bases from J, with 16 bases between.

In its sample, this clone was seen a few times. The chain joins TRBV18 to TRBJ2-6, with D unclear. Germline CDR1 reads KGHSH; CDR2 reads LQKENI. Trimming took 3 bases from V and 0 from J, leaving 9 bases between them. The CDR3 spans 16 residues. The CDR3 nucleotides read TGTGCCAGCTCACCGCGGCAGAGCTCTGGGGCCAACGTCCTGACTTTC. Translation: CASSPRQSSGANVLTF.

The rearrangement uses TRBV6-1 and TRBJ1-5, with D possibly being TRBD1 (6 bases). The CDR3 has 15 amino acids. Germline CDR1 and CDR2: MNHNS and SASEGT. The V gene lost 5 bases and the J gene lost 3 bases, with 14 bases spanning the gap. This chain's CDR3 is CASSLNSGDNQPQHF. The CDR3 DNA is TGTGCCAGCAGTTTAAATTCAGGGGACAATCAGCCCCAGCATTTT.

This chain connects TRBV27 to TRBJ2-1, with TRBD1 identical over 9 bases. In germline, CDR1 is MNHEY, CDR2 SMNVEV (reference sequence). J was trimmed by 7 bases and V by 4 bases; bases with no gene match: 8. The CDR3 contains 15 residues. CDR3 residues: CASSSPGQGKNEQFF. The CDR3 nucleotides are TGTGCCAGCAGTTCCCCGGGACAGGGAAAAAATGAGCAGTTCTTC.

The V gene is TRBV7-2, the J gene TRBJ2-5, with 12 bases aligning to TRBD2. V was clipped by 3 bases and J by 5 bases; unmatched bases: 7. The CDR3 extends over 16 amino acids. Germline V gene sequence: CDR1 SGHTA, CDR2 FQGNSA. CDR3 protein: CASSFPSGGARETQYF. As DNA, the CDR3 is TGTGCCAGCAGCTTCCCTAGCGGGGGGGCGCGGGAGACCCAGTACTTC.

This clone came up a few times. This chain connects TRBV7-2 to TRBJ2-5; TRBD2 matches at 8 bases. Trimming took 3 bases from V and 1 from J; bases not matched to a gene: 4. Germline values: CDR1 SGHTA, CDR2 FQGNSA. This CDR3 has 15 residues. CDR3 sequence (DNA): TGTGCCAGCAGCTTTACTAGCGGCTTCCAAGAGACCCAGTACTTC. Residues: CASSFTSGFQETQYF.

The gene calls are TRBV7-9 and TRBJ1-6, with D possibly TRBD1 on 6 matching bases. Trimming took 2 bases from V and 7 from J, leaving 12 bases between them. The CDR3 extends over 15 amino acids. Germline V gene sequence: CDR1 SEHNR, CDR2 FQNEAQ (reference sequence). CDR3 in amino acids: CASSLIPGQNSPLHF. In DNA form, the CDR3 reads TGTGCCAGCAGCTTAATCCCGGGACAAAATTCACCCCTCCACTTT. Together with reference TRBV7-9 and TRBJ1-6, the CDR3 gives the full variable domain: DTGVSQNPRHKITKRGQNVTFRCDPISEHNRLYWYRQTLGQGPEFLTYFQNEAQLEKSRLLSDRFSAERPKGSFSTLEIQRTEQGDSAMYLCASSLIPGQNSPLHFGNGTRLTVT.

The chain links TRBV12-5 to TRBJ1-2; a possible D gene is TRBD1 (6 bases). The ends were cut back, 3 bases at V and 6 bases at J, with 8 bases in the middle. The germline V gene has CDR1 LGHNT and CDR2 FRNRAP. The CDR3 sequence is 12 residues long. CDR3 amino acids: CASGFTGNGYTF. CDR3 nucleotide sequence: TGTGCTAGTGGTTTCACAGGGAATGGCTACACCTTC.

V is TRBV5-1 and J is TRBJ2-3; the D is unclear. Looked up from germline, CDR1 is SGHRS and CDR2 is YFSETQ. The CDR3 runs to 12 residues. With 2 bases removed from V and 3 bases from J, the gap between germline ends came to 4 bases. CDR3 sequence reads: CASSFLTDTQYF. Written as DNA, the CDR3 is TGCGCCAGCAGCTTCCTAACAGATACGCAGTATTTT.

The chain couples TRBV2 to TRBJ2-1, with TRBD1 as a possible D gene (6 bases). V was clipped by 8 bases and J by 5 bases, with 16 bases between them. CDR3 length: 14 amino acids. CDR1 is SNHLY, CDR2 FYNNEI, per germline. The CDR3 DNA sequence: TGTGCCAGCTATACCAGGGGTCAACACAATGAGCAGTTCTTC. It specifies CASYTRGQHNEQFF.

The chain has TRBV5-1 and TRBJ2-7; TRBD1 agrees at 8 bases. The CDR3 is 13 residues long. Germline V gene lookup returns CDR1 SGHRS and CDR2 YFSETQ. Trimming took 7 bases from V and 0 from J; bases not matched to a gene: 3. Here the CDR3 reads CASGTGSSYEQYF. Written as DNA, the CDR3 is TGCGCCAGCGGGACAGGCAGCTCCTACGAGCAGTACTTC.

V gene TRBV6-5 combines with J gene TRBJ2-1; tentative D call: TRBD1 (5 bases). The CDR3 is 16 residues long. The germline V gene encodes CDR1 MNHEY and CDR2 SVGAGI. Deletions cut 4 bases from V and 0 bases from J, with 13 bases between. The CDR3 DNA follows: TGTGCCAGCAGTTTCCGACAGCTTTCCTCCTACAATGAGCAGTTCTTC. As protein: CASSFRQLSSYNEQFF.

This chain uses TRBV5-3 with TRBJ2-7, with a weak D call TRBD2 (6 bases). TRBV5-3 falls under the ORF class, with uncertain function. The CDR3 runs 15 residues. Trimming shortened V by 7 bases and J by 2 bases, and 19 bases separated the two germline ends. Here the CDR3 reads CARGKRGTVTYEQYF. As DNA, the CDR3 is TGTGCCAGAGGCAAACGGGGGACCGTGACCTACGAGCAGTACTTC.

V gene TRBV5-1 combines with J gene TRBJ1-4, with D possibly matching TRBD1 (5 bases). Germline loops: CDR1 SGHRS, CDR2 YFSETQ. Trimming removed 0 bases from V and 7 bases from J, with 16 bases in between. This CDR3 is 16 amino acids long. The CDR3 DNA is TGCGCCAGCAGCTTGGTAGGCGCAGGGATAGGTGAAAAACTGTTTTTT. It is translated as CASSLVGAGIGEKLFF.

V and J are TRBV6-6 and TRBJ1-1; D possibly corresponds to TRBD1 (5 bases). CDR1 and CDR2 from the germline V gene are MNHNY and SVGAGI (reference sequence). CDR3 length: 15 amino acids. V lost 4 bases to trimming and J lost 2 bases, with 14 bases between them. CDR3 region: CASSSWSQVNTEAFF. In DNA, the CDR3 is TGTGCCAGCAGTTCTTGGTCACAGGTCAACACTGAAGCTTTCTTT.

The genes are TRBV7-2 and TRBJ2-3; 10 nucleotides align to TRBD2. The V and J ends lost 6 bases and 1 base, in that order; junction bases with no gene match: 1. The CDR3 sequence is 14 residues long. Germline V gene sequence: CDR1 SGHTA, CDR2 FQGNSA. The CDR3 is CASRTSGRTDTQYF. The CDR3 DNA reads TGTGCCAGCAGGACTAGCGGGCGCACAGATACGCAGTATTTT.

V gene TRBV6-1 combines with J gene TRBJ1-3; a weak D match, TRBD1 (5 bases). This CDR3 contains 12 residues. The V end lost 10 bases, the J end lost 2 bases, and 9 bases lay between the germline ends. Germline V lookup: CDR1 MNHNS, CDR2 SASEGT. The chain's CDR3 is CATQTAGNTIYF. The CDR3, as DNA: TGTGCCACCCAGACAGCTGGAAACACCATATATTTT.

This clone has just a few counts. The rearrangement joins TRBV19 to TRBJ1-1; D unclear. The V and J ends lost 3 bases and 1 base respectively, with 9 bases between them. Germline values: CDR1 LNHDA, CDR2 SQIVND (reference sequence). The CDR3 runs to 14 residues. The CDR3 DNA sequence: TGTGCCAGTAGTATGGATTGGGGGAACACTGAAGCTTTCTTT. It encodes CASSMDWGNTEAFF.

The chain couples TRBV7-9 to TRBJ2-5; D not resolved. V was cut by 4 bases and J by 5 bases, with 14 bases left in between. In germline, CDR1 is SEHNR, CDR2 FQNEAQ (reference sequence). This CDR3 is built from 14 residues. The CDR3 nucleotides read TGTGCCAGCAGCTCGGCAGGCTCCCAGGAGACCCAGTACTTC. Amino acid sequence: CASSSAGSQETQYF.

The chain is built from TRBV7-9 and TRBJ2-3, with D perhaps TRBD1 (6 bases). CDR3 length: 14 residues. Germline-derived CDR1 and CDR2 are SEHNR and FQNEAQ (reference sequence). V lost 5 bases and J 2 bases, leaving 11 bases between the germline ends. The CDR3 sequence: CASSHGQNTDTQYF. The CDR3 region has the DNA TGTGCCAGCAGCCATGGACAGAACACAGATACGCAGTATTTT.

This chain links TRBV4-1 with TRBJ1-5; D remains unclear. V was cut by 5 bases and J by 3 bases, with 20 bases left in between. Germline lookup yields CDR1 MGHRA and CDR2 YSYEKL. The length of the CDR3 is 17 residues. The CDR3 loop reads CASSSEARILNNQPQHF. DNA of the CDR3: TGCGCCAGCAGCTCGGAGGCCAGGATTCTGAACAATCAGCCCCAGCATTTT.

The genes are TRBV7-9 and TRBJ1-4; 9 nucleotides line up with TRBD1. J lost 2 bases, V lost 2 bases, and 9 bases had no gene match. Germline V CDR1 and CDR2: SEHNR, FQNEAQ (reference sequence). This CDR3 comprises 18 residues. The DNA of the CDR3 is TGTGCCAGCAGCTTAACTGTCTCCGGGACAGGGACTAATGAAAAACTGTTTTTT. Encoded protein: CASSLTVSGTGTNEKLFF.

The V call is TRBV5-1, the J call TRBJ2-3; 7 positions match TRBD2. The CDR3 loop spans 15 amino acids. V gave up 0 bases and J gave up 6 bases; unmatched junction bases: 7. Germline V gives CDR1 SGHRS, CDR2 YFSETQ. The CDR3 reads CASSLVAGVKDTQYF. In nucleotides, the CDR3 is TGCGCCAGCAGCTTGGTGGCGGGGGTTAAGGATACGCAGTATTTT.

The gene calls are TRBV27 and TRBJ2-1, with D perhaps TRBD2 (6 bases). Germline V CDR1 and CDR2: MNHEY, SMNVEV (reference sequence). The V gene lost 5 bases and the J gene lost 7 bases, with 15 bases spanning the gap. The CDR3 has 14 amino acids. CDR3 nucleotides: TGTGCCAGCAGTATGGCGGGGAGAGGGAATGAGCAGTTCTTC. Amino acid sequence: CASSMAGRGNEQFF.

This sequence joins TRBV5-1 and TRBJ1-1, with 10 positions matching TRBD1. This CDR3 region has 15 residues. The germline gives CDR1 SGHRS, CDR2 YFSETQ. With V trimmed by 4 bases and J by 2 bases, 5 bases remained unmatched. For the CDR3, the DNA is TGCGCCAGCAGCGCCGGGACAGGGGTTAACACTGAAGCTTTCTTT. Encoded protein: CASSAGTGVNTEAFF.